This passage covers 28 T cell receptor beta chains from one sample sequenced in a study of cytomegalovirus exposure and HLA in healthy donors (dated by TCRdb to 2016 to 2017). The library was obtained by the immunoSEQ multiplex PCR assay. For the multiplex PCR, a mixture combining 60 forward primers for TCR Vbeta segments and 13 reverse primers for TCR Jbeta segments was used. TCRdb mirrors the immuneACCESS table, restricted to in-frame sequences. Some clones are absent from its copies; in checked studies, under half trace to an unresolved V gene, and the reason for the others is unknown. The sample table lists around 140,000 clones, approximately 75% of them with a count of one. The ten top clones hold under 5.5% of the sample. Material for sequencing was PBMCs. These receptor sequences come from a man aged 45-60 years in good health and CMV-seropositive.

The rearrangement links TRBV19 to TRBJ1-5; D unresolved. Trimming stripped 3 bases from V and 2 bases from J, with 17 bases between. CDR1 is LNHDA and CDR2 is SQIVND in the germline V gene (reference sequence). CDR3 length equals 17 residues. CDR3 nucleotide sequence: TGTGCCAGTAGTATGGAGGTGTTAAAGGGTGGCAATCAGCCCCAGCATTTT. This encodes CASSMEVLKGGNQPQHF.

This rearrangement joins TRBV7-9 to TRBJ2-7, with 8 bases lining up with TRBD2. The V gene end was trimmed by 0 bases and the J gene end by 4 bases; junction bases not matched to a gene: 8. The length of the CDR3 is 16 residues. The germline CDR1 and CDR2 sequences are SEHNR and FQNEAQ (reference sequence). CDR3 protein: CASSLAWASGGYEQYF. The CDR3 nucleotides read TGTGCCAGCAGCTTAGCGTGGGCCAGCGGGGGATACGAGCAGTACTTC.

This clone has just a few counts. The chain employs TRBV11-2 and TRBJ2-7; 7 bases fit TRBD2. Germline V gene sequence: CDR1 SGHAT, CDR2 FQNNGV. The length of the CDR3 is 15 residues. The V and J ends lost 1 base and 3 bases, in that order; junction bases with no gene match: 6. The CDR3 here is CASSLGSASGYEQYF. In DNA, the CDR3 is TGTGCCAGCAGCTTAGGTTCGGCTAGCGGCTACGAGCAGTACTTC.

The chain couples TRBV5-1 to TRBJ2-1; 14 nucleotides align to TRBD2. This CDR3 region has 19 residues. Trimming at V came to 1 base and at J to 0 bases, leaving 6 bases not matched to a gene. Germline V gene data show CDR1 as SGHRS and CDR2 as YFSETQ. DNA for the CDR3: TGCGCCAGCAGCTTGTGGGGACTAGCGGGAGCCCTCTCCTACAATGAGCAGTTCTTC. The encoded protein is CASSLWGLAGALSYNEQFF.

This chain joins TRBV15 and TRBJ1-6, with 9 bases fitting TRBD1. V was clipped by 3 bases and J by 9 bases; unmatched bases: 6. Germline lookup yields CDR1 LNHNV and CDR2 YYDKDF (reference sequence). The CDR3 extends over 15 amino acids. The CDR3 sequence: CATSRGTGTGSPLHF. The CDR3 DNA follows: TGTGCCACCAGCAGGGGGACAGGGACGGGTTCACCCCTCCACTTT. The full variable domain, with the rest looked up from reference TRBV15 and TRBJ1-6, is DAMVIQNPRYQVTQFGKPVTLSCSQTLNHNVMYWYQQKSSQAPKLLFHYYDKDFNNEADTPDNFQSRRPNTSFCFLDIRSPGLGDTAMYLCATSRGTGTGSPLHFGNGTRLTVT.

This chain joins TRBV12-5 and TRBJ2-1, with 8 bases fitting TRBD2. The CDR3 is made up of 16 amino acids. Germline trimming cut 1 base from V and 4 bases from J; bases unmatched to any gene: 6. Germline values: CDR1 LGHNT, CDR2 FRNRAP. For the CDR3, the DNA is TGTGCTAGTGGTTTGGCTGGGACTAGTATTTACAATGAGCAGTTCTTC. Protein: CASGLAGTSIYNEQFF.

The V call is TRBV19, the J call TRBJ1-5; TRBD1 matches at 8 bases. The CDR3 covers 13 residues. Germline V gives CDR1 LNHDA, CDR2 SQIVND (reference sequence). Trimming took 11 bases from V and 7 from J; bases not matched to a gene: 10. CDR3 sequence reads: CAATGQGYQPQHF. The CDR3 bases are TGTGCCGCAACCGGACAGGGCTACCAGCCCCAGCATTTT. Based on the CDR3 plus reference TRBV19 and TRBJ1-5, the full variable domain is DGGITQSPKYLFRKEGQNVTLSCEQNLNHDAMYWYRQDPGQGLRLIYYSQIVNDFQKGDIAEGYSVSREKKESFPLTVTSAQKNPTAFYLCAATGQGYQPQHFGDGTRLSIL.

J is TRBJ2-1 and V is TRBV27, with D unresolved. Germline values: CDR1 MNHEY, CDR2 SMNVEV (reference sequence). The CDR3 runs 12 residues. Trimming took 6 bases from V and 9 from J, leaving 12 bases between them. CDR3 sequence reads: CASRLRGGEQFF. CDR3 sequence (DNA): TGTGCCAGCAGACTCAGAGGTGGTGAGCAGTTCTTC.

The chain employs TRBV5-8 and TRBJ2-7, with D possibly TRBD2 on 6 matching bases. V was cut by 4 bases and J by 3 bases, with 14 bases left in between. Germline CDR1 is SGHTS and CDR2 is YDEGEE. The CDR3 spans 14 residues. The CDR3 bases are TGTGCCAGCAGCCCGGAGGGGTGGGGCTACGAGCAGTACTTC. Translated: CASSPEGWGYEQYF.

The chain carries TRBV19 and TRBJ2-1; 8 positions match TRBD1. The CDR3 is made up of 15 amino acids. The V segment lost 4 bases and the J segment 3 bases; nucleotides outside the gene matches: 5. Germline-derived CDR1 and CDR2 are LNHDA and SQIVND (reference sequence). CDR3 protein: CASSTDRGRYNEQFF. CDR3 bases: TGTGCCAGTAGTACTGACAGGGGACGCTACAATGAGCAGTTCTTC.

This clone was seen more than once but under ten times. This chain connects TRBV9 to TRBJ1-5, with a tentative D call TRBD1 (5 bases). The V end was cut by 2 bases, the J end by 6 bases, with 15 bases between. Germline loops: CDR1 SGDLS, CDR2 YYNGEE. CDR3 size: 15 residues. The CDR3 is CASSVGGGMSQPQHF. The CDR3 region has the DNA TGTGCCAGCAGCGTCGGGGGGGGAATGAGTCAGCCCCAGCATTTT.

This clone was detected only a few times. Here the CDR3 DNA reads TGTGCCAGCAGCCGGGACTTAGGGTCACCCCTCCACTTT. It yields the protein CASSRDLGSPLHF. The chain carries TRBV2 and TRBJ1-6; D might be TRBD1 (5 bases). This CDR3 spans 13 amino acids. Germline V gives CDR1 SNHLY, CDR2 FYNNEI. The ends were cut back, 6 bases at V and 10 bases at J, with 13 bases in the middle.

This clone was observed a handful of times. The chain carries TRBV29-1 and TRBJ2-7; possibly TRBD2 for D (6 bases). CDR3 length equals 12 residues. Trimming stripped 6 bases from V and 10 bases from J, with 19 bases between. Germline values: CDR1 SQVTM, CDR2 ANQGSEA. CDR3 amino acids: CSVLGVAEAQYF. CDR3 in DNA: TGCAGCGTCCTCGGGGTAGCGGAGGCCCAGTACTTC.

This chain uses TRBV27 with TRBJ2-7; no clear D gene. Between the trimmed V and J ends, which lost 2 bases and 3 bases, there was a span of 5 bases. The germline CDR1 and CDR2 sequences are MNHEY and SMNVEV (reference sequence). The length of the CDR3 is 12 residues. CDR3 loop: CASSLHGYEQYF. CDR3 sequence (DNA): TGTGCCAGCAGTTTACACGGCTACGAGCAGTACTTC.

The chain joins TRBV2 to TRBJ1-5; D unclear. Germline-derived CDR1 and CDR2 are SNHLY and FYNNEI. The CDR3 sequence is 13 residues long. Trimming removed 6 bases from V and 0 bases from J, with 6 bases in between. CDR3 in DNA: TGTGCCAGCAGGTTAGATAGCAATCAGCCCCAGCATTTT. Translation: CASRLDSNQPQHF.

By sample fraction, this clone is medium-sized (0.01 to 0.1%). The V call is TRBV7-6, the J call TRBJ1-1; D ambiguous. CDR3 length equals 14 residues. Trimming took off 6 bases at V and 1 base at J, with 12 bases between the two ends. Germline CDR1 and CDR2: SGHVS and FNYEAQ. Here the CDR3 DNA reads TGTGCCAGCAGACACTTTTCAGGGAACACTGAAGCTTTCTTT. Protein sequence: CASRHFSGNTEAFF.

The chain employs TRBV18 and TRBJ2-3; 13 positions agree with TRBD2. The CDR3 totals 20 residues. With 4 bases clipped from V and 0 bases from J, the junction kept 13 bases outside the gene matches. Germline V gene sequence: CDR1 KGHSH, CDR2 LQKENI. The CDR3 spells CASSLLPGTSGIGSTDTQYF. CDR3 nucleotide sequence: TGTGCCAGCTCACTACTCCCCGGGACTAGCGGGATTGGGAGCACAGATACGCAGTATTTT.

The chain joins TRBV6-1 to TRBJ2-2, with D possibly being TRBD1 (6 bases). Germline CDR1 is MNHNS and CDR2 is SASEGT. This CDR3 contains 15 residues. V was clipped by 10 bases and J by 0 bases, with 15 bases between them. The CDR3 sequence is CATGTGQSNTGELFF. In nucleotides, the CDR3 is TGTGCCACCGGTACGGGACAATCGAACACCGGGGAGCTGTTTTTT.

The CDR3 is CASSSPPSTGELFF. CDR3 DNA sequence: TGTGCCAGCAGCTCCCCACCGAGCACCGGGGAGCTGTTTTTT. The chain is built from TRBV5-4 and TRBJ2-2; D is ambiguous. Trimming cost V 3 bases and J 4 bases, with 10 bases left between them. Germline CDR1 SGHNT, CDR2 YYREEE (reference sequence). The CDR3 contains 14 residues. Full variable domain (rest looked up from reference TRBV5-4 and TRBJ2-2): ETGVTQSPTHLIKTRGQQVTLRCSSQSGHNTVSWYQQALGQGPQFIFQYYREEENGRGNFPPRFSGLQFPNYSSELNVNALELDDSALYLCASSSPPSTGELFFGEGSRLTVL.

The gene calls are TRBV14 and TRBJ1-1; TRBD1 is a possible D gene (6 bases). Germline loops: CDR1 SGHDN, CDR2 FVKESK. V was shortened by 2 bases and J by 4 bases, with 17 bases between the two germline ends. CDR3 length: 16 amino acids. The CDR3: CASSQLILGARTEAFF. In DNA form, the CDR3 reads TGTGCCAGCAGCCAACTAATCTTGGGGGCGCGCACTGAAGCTTTCTTT. The full variable domain, its missing parts supplied by reference TRBV14 and TRBJ1-1, is EAGVTQFPSHSVIEKGQTVTLRCDPISGHDNLYWYRRVMGKEIKFLLHFVKESKQDESGMPNNRFLAERTGGTYSTLKVQPAELEDSGVYFCASSQLILGARTEAFFGQGTRLTVV.

This clone appeared a single time. The sample carries other DNA sequences with the same CDR3. The DNA of the CDR3 is TGTGCCAGCAGCCCCACCGGGGTCTCTGGAAACACCATATATTTT. Its translation: CASSPTGVSGNTIYF. The chain joins TRBV11-2 to TRBJ1-3; no reliable D call. V was pared by 5 bases and J by 0 bases, with 11 bases between. Germline V gene sequence: CDR1 SGHAT, CDR2 FQNNGV. CDR3 length equals 15 residues.

The rearrangement joins TRBV28 to TRBJ1-2; 7 nucleotides line up with TRBD1. The CDR3 spans 15 residues. V dropped 10 bases and J dropped 5; count of bases not matched to a gene: 16. The germline gives CDR1 MDHEN, CDR2 SYDVKM. CDR3 sequence (DNA): TGTGCCACAACATCAGGGGGGCCTAATACGTATGGCTACACCTTC. Protein product: CATTSGGPNTYGYTF.

The gene calls are TRBV7-8 and TRBJ2-1; TRBD2 matches 11 bases. Trimming at V came to 3 bases and at J to 8 bases, leaving 27 bases not matched to a gene. CDR1 and CDR2 from the germline V gene are SGHVS and FQNEAQ. The CDR3 runs 22 residues. The CDR3 nucleotides read TGTGCCAGCAGCTTTAGTTTGTGGGACCTAGGGTCTAGCGGGAGGTTAGTCTATGAGCAGTTCTTC. Its protein is CASSFSLWDLGSSGRLVYEQFF.

Only one count was recorded for this clone. V and J are TRBV5-1 and TRBJ1-1; TRBD1 might be the D (5 bases). V was trimmed by 0 bases and J by 0 bases, leaving 9 bases between them. CDR3 size: 15 residues. The germline V gene encodes CDR1 SGHRS and CDR2 YFSETQ. CDR3 coding DNA: TGCGCCAGCAGCTTGGTGGGGGGGATGAACACTGAAGCTTTCTTT. It specifies CASSLVGGMNTEAFF.

The V gene is TRBV19, the J gene TRBJ1-3; 7 bases line up with TRBD1. Per the germline V gene, CDR1 is LNHDA and CDR2 is SQIVND (reference sequence). The J segment lost 0 bases and the V segment lost 4 bases, leaving 9 bases of the junction unmatched. This CDR3 is 17 amino acids long. The CDR3 coding sequence is TGTGCCAGTAGTAGACAGGGACAGACACACTCTGGAAACACCATATATTTT. It translates to CASSRQGQTHSGNTIYF.

The chain joins TRBV7-9 to TRBJ2-5; the match to TRBD1 covers 7 bases. The V gene end was trimmed by 8 bases and the J gene end by 1 base; junction bases not matched to a gene: 4. The germline gives CDR1 SEHNR, CDR2 FQNEAQ (reference sequence). The CDR3 is made up of 13 amino acids. The DNA of the CDR3 is TGTGCCAGCGGGGACAGACTCCAAGAGACCCAGTACTTC. Translation gives CASGDRLQETQYF.

V is TRBV28 and J is TRBJ1-2, with D unclear. Trimming left V 3 bases short and J 8 bases short, with 7 bases between. The CDR3 extends over 11 amino acids. Germline loops: CDR1 MDHEN, CDR2 SYDVKM. The CDR3 DNA follows: TGTGCCAGCAGTTTTGAGTACGGCTACACCTTC. It encodes CASSFEYGYTF.

The CDR3 DNA follows: TGCGCCACCCAGACAGGCCCGATGGGCGAGCAGTACTTC. Its protein is CATQTGPMGEQYF. The chain combines TRBV10-2 with TRBJ2-7; D possibly corresponds to TRBD1 (6 bases). Trimming cost V 10 bases and J 6 bases, with 19 bases left between them. CDR3 length: 13 amino acids. Germline-derived CDR1 and CDR2 are WSHSY and SAAADI.